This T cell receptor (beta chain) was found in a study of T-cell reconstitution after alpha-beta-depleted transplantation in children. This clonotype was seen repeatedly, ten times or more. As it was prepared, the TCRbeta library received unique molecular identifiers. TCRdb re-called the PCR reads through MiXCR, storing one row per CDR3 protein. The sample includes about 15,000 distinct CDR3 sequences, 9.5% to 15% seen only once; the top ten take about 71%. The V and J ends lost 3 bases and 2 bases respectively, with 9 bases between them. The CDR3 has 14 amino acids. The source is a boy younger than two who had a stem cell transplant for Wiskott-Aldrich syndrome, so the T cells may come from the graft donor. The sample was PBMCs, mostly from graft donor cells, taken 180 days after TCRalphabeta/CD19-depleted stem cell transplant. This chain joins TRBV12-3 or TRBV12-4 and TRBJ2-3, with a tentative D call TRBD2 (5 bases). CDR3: CASSFGSDTDTQYF. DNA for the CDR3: TGTGCCAGCAGTTTCGGTAGCGACACAGATACGCAGTATTTT.